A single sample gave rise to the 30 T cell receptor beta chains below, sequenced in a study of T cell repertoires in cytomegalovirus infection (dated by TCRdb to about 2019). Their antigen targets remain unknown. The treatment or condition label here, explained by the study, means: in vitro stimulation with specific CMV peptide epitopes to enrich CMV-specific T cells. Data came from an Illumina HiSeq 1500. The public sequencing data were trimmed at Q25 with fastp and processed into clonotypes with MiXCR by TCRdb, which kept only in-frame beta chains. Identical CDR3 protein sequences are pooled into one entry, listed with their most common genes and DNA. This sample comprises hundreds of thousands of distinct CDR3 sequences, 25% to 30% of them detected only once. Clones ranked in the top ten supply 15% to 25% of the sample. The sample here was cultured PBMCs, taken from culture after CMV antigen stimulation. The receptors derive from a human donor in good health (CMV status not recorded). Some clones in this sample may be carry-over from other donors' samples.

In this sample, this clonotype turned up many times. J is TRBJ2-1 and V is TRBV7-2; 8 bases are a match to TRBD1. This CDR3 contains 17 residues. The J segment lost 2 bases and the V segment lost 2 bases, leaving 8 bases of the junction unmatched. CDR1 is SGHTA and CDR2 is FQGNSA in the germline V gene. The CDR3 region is CASSLSPAGGAYNEQFF. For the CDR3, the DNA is TGTGCCAGCAGCTTATCCCCGGCAGGGGGCGCCTACAATGAGCAGTTCTTC.

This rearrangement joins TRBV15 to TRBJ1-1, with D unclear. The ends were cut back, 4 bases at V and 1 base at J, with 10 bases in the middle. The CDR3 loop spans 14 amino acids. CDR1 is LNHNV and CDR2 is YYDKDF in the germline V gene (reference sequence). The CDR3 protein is CATSTHYRNTEAFF. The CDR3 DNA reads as TGTGCCACCAGCACACACTACAGGAACACTGAAGCTTTCTTT.

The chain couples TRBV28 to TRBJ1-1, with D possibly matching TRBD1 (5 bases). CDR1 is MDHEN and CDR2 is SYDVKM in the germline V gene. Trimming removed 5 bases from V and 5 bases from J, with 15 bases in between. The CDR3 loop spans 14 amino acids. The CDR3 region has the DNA TGTGCCAGCAGTCCCGGGGGGGTTCGGACTGAAGCTTTCTTT. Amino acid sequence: CASSPGGVRTEAFF.

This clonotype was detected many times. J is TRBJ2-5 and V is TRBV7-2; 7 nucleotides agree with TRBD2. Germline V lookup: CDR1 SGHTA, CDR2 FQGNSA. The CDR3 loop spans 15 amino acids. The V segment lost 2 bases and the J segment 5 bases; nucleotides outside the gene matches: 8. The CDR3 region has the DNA TGTGCCAGCAGCTTAAGGGAGGGCCCGTGGGAGACCCAGTACTTC. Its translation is CASSLREGPWETQYF. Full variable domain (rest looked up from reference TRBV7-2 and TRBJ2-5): GAGVSQSPSNKVTEKGKDVELRCDPISGHTALYWYRQSLGQGLEFLIYFQGNSAPDKSGLPSDRFSAERTGGSVSTLTIQRTQQEDSAVYLCASSLREGPWETQYFGPGTRLLVL.

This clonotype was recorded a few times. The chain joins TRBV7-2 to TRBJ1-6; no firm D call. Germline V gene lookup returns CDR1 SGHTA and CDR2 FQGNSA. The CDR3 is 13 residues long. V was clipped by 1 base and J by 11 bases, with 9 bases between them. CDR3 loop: CASSLDLPAPLHF. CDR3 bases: TGTGCCAGCAGCTTAGACCTCCCCGCACCCCTCCACTTT. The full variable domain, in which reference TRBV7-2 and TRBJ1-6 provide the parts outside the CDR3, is GAGVSQSPSNKVTEKGKDVELRCDPISGHTALYWYRQSLGQGLEFLIYFQGNSAPDKSGLPSDRFSAERTGGSVSTLTIQRTQQEDSAVYLCASSLDLPAPLHFGNGTRLTVT.

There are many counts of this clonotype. The CDR3 spells CASSFQADTQYF. DNA of the CDR3: TGTGCCAGCAGCTTTCAGGCAGATACGCAGTATTTT. The chain carries TRBV7-2 and TRBJ2-3; D gene unclear. The CDR3 is 12 amino acids. V was shortened by 3 bases and J by 4 bases, with 5 bases between the two germline ends. CDR1 is SGHTA, CDR2 FQGNSA, per germline.

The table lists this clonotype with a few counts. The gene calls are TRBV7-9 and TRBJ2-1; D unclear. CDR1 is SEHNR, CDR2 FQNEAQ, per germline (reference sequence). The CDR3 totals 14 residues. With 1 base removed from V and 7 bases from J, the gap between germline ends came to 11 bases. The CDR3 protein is CASSLDLATNEQFF. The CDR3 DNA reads TGTGCCAGCAGCTTAGACCTTGCGACAAATGAGCAGTTCTTC. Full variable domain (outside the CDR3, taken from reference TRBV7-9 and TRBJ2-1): DTGVSQNPRHKITKRGQNVTFRCDPISEHNRLYWYRQTLGQGPEFLTYFQNEAQLEKSRLLSDRFSAERPKGSFSTLEIQRTEQGDSAMYLCASSLDLATNEQFFGPGTRLTVL.

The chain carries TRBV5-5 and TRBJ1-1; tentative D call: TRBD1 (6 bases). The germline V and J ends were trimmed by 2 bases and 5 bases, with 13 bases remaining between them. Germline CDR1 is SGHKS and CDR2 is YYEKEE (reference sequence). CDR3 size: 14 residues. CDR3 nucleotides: TGTGCCAGCAGCTTCGGGGGCGCGAGGACTGAAGCTTTCTTT. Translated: CASSFGGARTEAFF. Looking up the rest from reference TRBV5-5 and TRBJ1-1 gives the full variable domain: DAGVTQSPTHLIKTRGQQVTLRCSPISGHKSVSWYQQVLGQGPQFIFQYYEKEERGRGNFPDRFSARQFPNYSSELNVNALLLGDSALYLCASSFGGARTEAFFGQGTRLTVV.

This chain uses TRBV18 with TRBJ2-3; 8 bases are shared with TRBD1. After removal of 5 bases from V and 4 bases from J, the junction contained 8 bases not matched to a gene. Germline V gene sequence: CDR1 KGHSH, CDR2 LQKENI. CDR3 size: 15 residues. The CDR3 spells CASSTGQGGPDTQYF. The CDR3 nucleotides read TGTGCCAGCTCAACCGGACAGGGCGGTCCAGATACGCAGTATTTT.

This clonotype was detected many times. The CDR3 reads CASSLTSGRAGVSYEQYF. CDR3 sequence (DNA): TGTGCCAGCAGCTTGACTAGCGGGAGGGCAGGTGTCTCCTACGAGCAGTACTTC. The chain joins TRBV7-2 to TRBJ2-7; 14 bases are a match to TRBD2. Looked up from germline, CDR1 is SGHTA and CDR2 is FQGNSA. This CDR3 spans 18 amino acids. V shed 3 bases and J 0 bases; nucleotides not matched to a gene: 7. Full variable domain (outside the CDR3, taken from reference TRBV7-2 and TRBJ2-7): GAGVSQSPSNKVTEKGKDVELRCDPISGHTALYWYRQSLGQGLEFLIYFQGNSAPDKSGLPSDRFSAERTGGSVSTLTIQRTQQEDSAVYLCASSLTSGRAGVSYEQYFGPGTRLTVT.

The CDR3 reads CAWGKPGLARSSYEQYF. CDR3 in DNA: TGTGCCTGGGGGAAACCGGGACTAGCGAGGAGCTCCTACGAGCAGTACTTC. The V call is TRBV30, the J call TRBJ2-7, with 10 bases aligning to TRBD2. This CDR3 region has 17 residues. Germline-derived CDR1 and CDR2 are GTSNPN and SVGIG (reference sequence). With V trimmed by 5 bases and J by 0 bases, 13 bases remained unmatched.

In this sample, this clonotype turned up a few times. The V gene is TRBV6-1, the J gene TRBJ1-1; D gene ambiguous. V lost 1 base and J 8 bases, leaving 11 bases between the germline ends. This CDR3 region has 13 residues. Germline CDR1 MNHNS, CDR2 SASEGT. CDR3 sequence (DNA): TGTGCCAGCAGTGAAGAAAACTGGGCAGAAGCTTTCTTT. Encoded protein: CASSEENWAEAFF.

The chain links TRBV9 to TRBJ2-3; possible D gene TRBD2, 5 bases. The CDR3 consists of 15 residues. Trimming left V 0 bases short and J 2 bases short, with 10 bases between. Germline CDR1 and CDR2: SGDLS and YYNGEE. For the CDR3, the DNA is TGTGCCAGCAGCGTAGAGGCGGGCCTCACAGATACGCAGTATTTT. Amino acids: CASSVEAGLTDTQYF.

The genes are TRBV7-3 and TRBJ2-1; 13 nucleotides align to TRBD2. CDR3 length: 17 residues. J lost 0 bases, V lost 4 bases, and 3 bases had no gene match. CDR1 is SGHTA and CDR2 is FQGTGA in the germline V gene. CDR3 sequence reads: CASSSWTSGSSYNEQFF. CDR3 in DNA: TGTGCCAGCAGCTCTTGGACTAGCGGGAGCTCCTACAATGAGCAGTTCTTC. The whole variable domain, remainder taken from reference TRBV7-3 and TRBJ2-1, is GAGVSQTPSNKVTEKGKYVELRCDPISGHTALYWYRQSLGQGPEFLIYFQGTGAADDSGLPNDRFFAVRPEGSVSTLKIQRTERGDSAVYLCASSSWTSGSSYNEQFFGPGTRLTVL.

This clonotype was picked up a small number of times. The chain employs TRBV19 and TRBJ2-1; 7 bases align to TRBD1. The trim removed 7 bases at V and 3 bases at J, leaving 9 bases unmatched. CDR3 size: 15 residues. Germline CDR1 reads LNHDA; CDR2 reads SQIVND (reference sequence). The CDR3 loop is CASKRQGVVYNEQFF. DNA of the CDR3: TGTGCCAGTAAAAGACAGGGAGTAGTCTACAATGAGCAGTTCTTC.

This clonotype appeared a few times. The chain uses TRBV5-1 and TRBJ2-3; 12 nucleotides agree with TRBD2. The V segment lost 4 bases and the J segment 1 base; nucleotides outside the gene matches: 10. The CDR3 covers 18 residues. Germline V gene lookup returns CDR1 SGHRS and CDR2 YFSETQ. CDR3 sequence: CASSPGLAGNFRTDTQYF. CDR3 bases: TGCGCCAGCAGCCCTGGACTAGCGGGGAATTTTCGCACAGATACGCAGTATTTT.

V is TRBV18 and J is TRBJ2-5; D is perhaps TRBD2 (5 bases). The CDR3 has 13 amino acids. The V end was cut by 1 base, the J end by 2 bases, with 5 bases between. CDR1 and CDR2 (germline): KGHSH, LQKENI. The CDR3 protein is CASSPREQETQYF. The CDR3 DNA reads TGTGCCAGCTCACCACGGGAGCAAGAGACCCAGTACTTC.

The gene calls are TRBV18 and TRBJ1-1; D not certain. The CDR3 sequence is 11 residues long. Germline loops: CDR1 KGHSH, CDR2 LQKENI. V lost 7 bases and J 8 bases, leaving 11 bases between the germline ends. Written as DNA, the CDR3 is TGTGCCAGCTTGGGTGGGAGAGAAGCTTTCTTT. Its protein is CASLGGREAFF.

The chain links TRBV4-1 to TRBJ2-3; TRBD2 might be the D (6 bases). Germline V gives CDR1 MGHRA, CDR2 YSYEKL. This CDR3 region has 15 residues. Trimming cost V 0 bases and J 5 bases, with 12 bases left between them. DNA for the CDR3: TGCGCCAGCAGCCAAGAATCGGGAGCGGGAGATACGCAGTATTTT. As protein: CASSQESGAGDTQYF.

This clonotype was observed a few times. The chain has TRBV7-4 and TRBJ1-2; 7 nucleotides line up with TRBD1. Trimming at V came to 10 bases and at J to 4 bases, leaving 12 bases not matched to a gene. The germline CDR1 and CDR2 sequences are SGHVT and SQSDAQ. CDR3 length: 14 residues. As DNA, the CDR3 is TGTGCCACCAAGGGGGACAGCCCCCTCTATGGCTACACCTTC. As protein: CATKGDSPLYGYTF. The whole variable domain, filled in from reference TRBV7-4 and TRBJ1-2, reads GAGVSQSPRYKVAKRGRDVALRCDSISGHVTLYWYRQTLGQGSEVLTYSQSDAQRDKSGRPSGRFSAERPERSVSTLKIQRTEQGDSAVYLCATKGDSPLYGYTFGSGTRLTVV.

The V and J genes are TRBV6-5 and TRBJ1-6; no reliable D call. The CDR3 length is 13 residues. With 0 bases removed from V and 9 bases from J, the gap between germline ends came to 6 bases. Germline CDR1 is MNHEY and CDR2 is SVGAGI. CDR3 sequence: CASSYSGSSPLHF. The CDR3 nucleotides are TGTGCCAGCAGTTACTCGGGGAGTTCACCCCTCCACTTT.

The CDR3, as DNA: TGTGCCAGCAGCTCCTACCTGGGGGGGGACTCCTACAATGAGCAGTTCTTC. Translated: CASSSYLGGDSYNEQFF. J is TRBJ2-1 and V is TRBV13; 7 nucleotides align to TRBD2. V shed 4 bases, J shed 0 bases, and the junction held 9 bases outside the gene matches. CDR1 and CDR2 from the germline V gene are PRHDT and FYEKMQ (reference sequence). The CDR3 contains 17 residues. Supplemented by reference TRBV13 and TRBJ2-1, the full variable domain reads AAGVIQSPRHLIKEKRETATLKCYPIPRHDTVYWYQQGPGQDPQFLISFYEKMQSDKGSIPDRFSAQQFSDYHSELNMSSLELGDSALYFCASSSYLGGDSYNEQFFGPGTRLTVL.

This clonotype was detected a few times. Here the CDR3 DNA reads TGCAGTGCACCGACAGGGTCCAAAACTGAAGCTTTCTTT. It specifies CSAPTGSKTEAFF. The chain joins TRBV20-1 to TRBJ1-1; TRBD1 aligns across 7 bases. The CDR3 runs 13 residues. Germline V lookup: CDR1 DFQATT, CDR2 SNEGSKA (reference sequence). The V and J ends lost 6 bases and 5 bases, in that order; junction bases with no gene match: 9.

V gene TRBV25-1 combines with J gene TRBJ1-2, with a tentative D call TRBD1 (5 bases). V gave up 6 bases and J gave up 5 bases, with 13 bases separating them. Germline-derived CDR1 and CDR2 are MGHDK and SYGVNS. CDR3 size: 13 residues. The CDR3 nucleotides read TGTGCCAGCAGCTGGTCTCAGGGATATGGCTACACCTTC. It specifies CASSWSQGYGYTF.

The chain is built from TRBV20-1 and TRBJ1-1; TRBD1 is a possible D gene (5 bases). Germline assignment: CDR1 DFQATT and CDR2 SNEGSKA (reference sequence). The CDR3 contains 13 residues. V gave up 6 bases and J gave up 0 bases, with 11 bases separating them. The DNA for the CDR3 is TGCAGTGCAACCCGACAGTTGAACACTGAAGCTTTCTTT. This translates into CSATRQLNTEAFF.

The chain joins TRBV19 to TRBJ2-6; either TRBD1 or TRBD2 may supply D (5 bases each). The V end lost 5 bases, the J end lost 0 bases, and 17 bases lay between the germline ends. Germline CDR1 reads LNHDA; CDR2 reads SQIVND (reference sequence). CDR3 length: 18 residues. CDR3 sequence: CASSFAVGPNSGANVLTF. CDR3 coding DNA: TGTGCCAGTAGTTTTGCCGTGGGACCGAACTCTGGGGCCAACGTCCTGACTTTC.

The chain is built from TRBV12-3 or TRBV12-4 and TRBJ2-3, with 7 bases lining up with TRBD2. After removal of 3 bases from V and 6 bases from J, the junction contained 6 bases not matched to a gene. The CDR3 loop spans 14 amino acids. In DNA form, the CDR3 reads TGTGCCAGCAGTTTGAAACTAGCGTTTGATACGCAGTATTTT. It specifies CASSLKLAFDTQYF.

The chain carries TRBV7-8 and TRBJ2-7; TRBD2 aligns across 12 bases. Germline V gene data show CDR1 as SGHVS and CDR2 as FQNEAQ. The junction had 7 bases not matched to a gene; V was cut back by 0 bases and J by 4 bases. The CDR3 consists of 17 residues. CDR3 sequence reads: CASSLAPWTSGVYEQYF. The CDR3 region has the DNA TGTGCCAGCAGCTTAGCGCCCTGGACTAGCGGGGTTTACGAGCAGTACTTC.

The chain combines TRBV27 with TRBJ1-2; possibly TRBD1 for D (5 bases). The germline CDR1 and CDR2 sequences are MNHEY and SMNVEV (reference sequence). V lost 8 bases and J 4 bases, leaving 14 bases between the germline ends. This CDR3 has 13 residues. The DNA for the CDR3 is TGTGCCAGCCGAGCGGGAGGGGTCTATGGCTACACCTTC. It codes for CASRAGGVYGYTF.

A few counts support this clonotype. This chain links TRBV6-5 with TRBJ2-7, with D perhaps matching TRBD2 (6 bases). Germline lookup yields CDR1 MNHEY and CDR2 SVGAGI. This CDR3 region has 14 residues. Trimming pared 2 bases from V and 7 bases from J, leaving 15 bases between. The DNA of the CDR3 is TGTGCCAGCAGTTACCGGACTAACCGCGATGAGCAGTACTTC. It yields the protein CASSYRTNRDEQYF.